What follows are 16 T cell receptor beta chains derived from one specimen sequenced in a study of response to subunit inactivated influenza vaccine. Each CDR3 protein is one row after TCRdb ran MiXCR on the RT-PCR reads. Seen here are roughly 650,000 distinct CDR3 sequences, roughly 14% observed once, and the top ten hold around a tenth. This material consisted of PBMCs from blood, taken less than 13 days after vaccination. The receptors derive from a man aged 50 to 60 who received an inactivated influenza vaccine.

The table lists this clonotype with a few counts. The chain is built from TRBV20-1 and TRBJ2-7, with 10 nucleotides matching TRBD1. Germline trimming cut 0 bases from V and 6 bases from J; bases unmatched to any gene: 8. Germline CDR1 and CDR2: DFQATT and SNEGSKA (reference sequence). The CDR3 runs 15 residues. In DNA, the CDR3 is TGCAGTGCTAGAGAGTTCCCCGGGACAGGGGTCGAGCAGTACTTC. Translating it yields CSAREFPGTGVEQYF.

V is TRBV4-3 and J is TRBJ1-2; D might be TRBD1 (5 bases). The CDR3 totals 13 residues. Germline V gene sequence: CDR1 LGHNA, CDR2 YSLEER. The ends were cut back, 4 bases at V and 5 bases at J, with 11 bases in the middle. The CDR3 loop is CASSPQTAYGYTF. CDR3 nucleotides: TGCGCCAGCAGCCCACAGACAGCATATGGCTACACCTTC.

There are a few counts of this clonotype. The chain combines TRBV11-2 with TRBJ2-6, with TRBD1 as a possible D gene (6 bases). Trimming cost V 7 bases and J 0 bases, with 25 bases left between them. CDR3 length: 20 amino acids. Germline V CDR1 and CDR2: SGHAT, FQNNGV. CDR3 loop: CASTLRPLQGTSSGANVLTF. The CDR3 DNA follows: TGTGCCAGCACCCTCAGACCTTTACAGGGTACTAGCTCTGGGGCCAACGTCCTGACTTTC.

This clonotype was recorded a few times. This sequence joins TRBV27 and TRBJ1-1, with D possibly being TRBD1 (5 bases). Trimming took 3 bases from V and 5 from J, leaving 16 bases between them. Per germline, CDR1 MNHEY and CDR2 SMNVEV (reference sequence). This CDR3 is built from 15 residues. In DNA form, the CDR3 reads TGTGCCAGCAGTTTGGTGGGGCGCGGTTCGACTGAAGCTTTCTTT. This encodes CASSLVGRGSTEAFF.

This clonotype was recorded a few times. V and J are TRBV20-1 and TRBJ2-3; D ambiguous. V lost 5 bases and J 1 base, leaving 10 bases between the germline ends. Per the germline V gene, CDR1 is DFQATT and CDR2 is SNEGSKA (reference sequence). The CDR3 covers 13 residues. The CDR3 nucleotides read TGCAGTGCTCCGAAATGGGGCACAGATACGCAGTATTTT. It specifies CSAPKWGTDTQYF.

This clonotype was observed a handful of times. The chain joins TRBV11-2 to TRBJ1-3; D remains unclear. V lost 5 bases and J lost 0, with 11 bases in between. This CDR3 has 15 residues. Germline CDR1 reads SGHAT; CDR2 reads FQNNGV. The CDR3 nucleotides read TGTGCCAGCAGCCCCCGGCCGGGCTCTGGAAACACCATATATTTT. Translation: CASSPRPGSGNTIYF.

J is TRBJ2-1 and V is TRBV6-2 or TRBV6-3; 9 bases fit TRBD2. V lost 4 bases, J lost 3 bases, and 4 bases stayed unmatched. This CDR3 is 15 amino acids long. Germline V gives CDR1 MNHEY, CDR2 SVGEGT. CDR3 coding DNA: TGTGCCAGCAGTTCTCGTAGCGGGAGCTACAATGAGCAGTTCTTC. Its protein product is CASSSRSGSYNEQFF.

The CDR3 loop is CSARSLGGQGAADTQYF. Here the CDR3 DNA reads TGCAGTGCTAGATCCTTAGGAGGGCAGGGGGCCGCAGATACGCAGTATTTT. The chain recombines TRBV20-1 with TRBJ2-3, with 8 nucleotides matching TRBD1. The germline gives CDR1 DFQATT, CDR2 SNEGSKA (reference sequence). The CDR3 has 17 amino acids. V gave up 2 bases and J gave up 4 bases; unmatched junction bases: 14.

The V and J genes are TRBV12-3 or TRBV12-4 and TRBJ2-7; D possibly matches TRBD1 or TRBD2 (5 bases each). CDR3 length: 15 amino acids. V lost 3 bases and J 4 bases, leaving 16 bases between the germline ends. The CDR3 sequence is CASSFGGPGLYEQYF. CDR3 bases: TGTGCCAGCAGTTTCGGCGGGCCAGGGTTGTACGAGCAGTACTTC.

The rearrangement joins TRBV5-1 to TRBJ2-1; TRBD2 matches at 12 bases. The V gene's germline CDR1 is SGHRS and CDR2 YFSETQ. This CDR3 region has 15 residues. Trimming at V came to 4 bases and at J to 3 bases, leaving 2 bases not matched to a gene. The CDR3 DNA is TGCGCCAGCAGCAAGACTAGCGGGGGCTACAATGAGCAGTTCTTC. Protein product: CASSKTSGGYNEQFF.

This clonotype was seen only a few times. V and J are TRBV18 and TRBJ2-3; D uncertain. V lost 0 bases, J lost 2 bases, and 6 bases lay in between. Germline V gene data show CDR1 as KGHSH and CDR2 as LQKENI. The CDR3 extends over 14 amino acids. The CDR3 region has the DNA TGTGCCAGCTCACCACCGGTGGACACAGATACGCAGTATTTT. Protein: CASSPPVDTDTQYF.

The CDR3 DNA reads as TGCAGTGCAAATAGCGGGGGCCACGGAGAGACCCAGTACTTC. It yields the protein CSANSGGHGETQYF. The rearrangement links TRBV20-1 to TRBJ2-5; 9 bases line up with TRBD2. V was clipped by 6 bases and J by 4 bases; unmatched bases: 9. Germline assignment: CDR1 DFQATT and CDR2 SNEGSKA (reference sequence). The CDR3 is 14 residues long.

This clonotype was counted between two and nine times. The chain employs TRBV7-8 and TRBJ1-1; D possibly corresponds to TRBD1 (6 bases). The CDR3 length is 17 residues. Germline V gene lookup returns CDR1 SGHVS and CDR2 FQNEAQ. Deletions cut 9 bases from V and 8 bases from J, with 31 bases between. CDR3 protein: CASYPAGGTGRGREAFF. For the CDR3, the DNA is TGTGCCAGTTACCCGGCGGGGGGAACAGGGAGGGGCAGGGAAGCTTTCTTT. The full variable domain, in which reference TRBV7-8 and TRBJ1-1 provide the parts outside the CDR3, is GAGVSQSPRYKVAKRGQDVALRCDPISGHVSLFWYQQALGQGPEFLTYFQNEAQLDKSGLPSDRFFAERPEGSVSTLKIQRTQQEDSAVYLCASYPAGGTGRGREAFFGQGTRLTVV.

This clonotype was observed a few times. This sequence joins TRBV30 and TRBJ2-1; TRBD1 is a possible D gene (5 bases). There are 13 residues in the CDR3. V was pared by 8 bases and J by 10 bases, with 21 bases between. From germline, CDR1 is GTSNPN and CDR2 SVGIG (reference sequence). CDR3 loop: CAGALTMFMEQFF. As DNA, the CDR3 is TGTGCCGGGGCCCTGACAATGTTTATGGAGCAGTTCTTC. The variable domain in full, completed from reference TRBV30 and TRBJ2-1, reads SQTIHQWPATLVQPVGSPLSLECTVEGTSNPNLYWYRQAAGRGLQLLFYSVGIGQISSEVPQNLSASRPQDRQFILSSKKLLLSDSGFYLCAGALTMFMEQFFGPGTRLTVL.

The chain links TRBV18 to TRBJ1-4; D unclear. Trimming removed 4 bases from V and 8 bases from J, with 14 bases in between. The germline V gene has CDR1 KGHSH and CDR2 LQKENI. There are 14 residues in the CDR3. CDR3 sequence: CASSHPEGREKLFF. The CDR3 nucleotides read TGTGCCAGCTCACACCCGGAGGGCCGAGAAAAACTGTTTTTT.

The chain links TRBV20-1 to TRBJ2-1; 10 positions agree with TRBD2. CDR3 length equals 14 residues. Germline loops: CDR1 DFQATT, CDR2 SNEGSKA (reference sequence). V was pared by 7 bases and J by 5 bases, with 8 bases of the junction left unmatched. The CDR3 spells CSVPGSGGDNEQFF. CDR3 DNA sequence: TGCAGTGTCCCCGGGAGCGGGGGGGACAATGAGCAGTTCTTC.